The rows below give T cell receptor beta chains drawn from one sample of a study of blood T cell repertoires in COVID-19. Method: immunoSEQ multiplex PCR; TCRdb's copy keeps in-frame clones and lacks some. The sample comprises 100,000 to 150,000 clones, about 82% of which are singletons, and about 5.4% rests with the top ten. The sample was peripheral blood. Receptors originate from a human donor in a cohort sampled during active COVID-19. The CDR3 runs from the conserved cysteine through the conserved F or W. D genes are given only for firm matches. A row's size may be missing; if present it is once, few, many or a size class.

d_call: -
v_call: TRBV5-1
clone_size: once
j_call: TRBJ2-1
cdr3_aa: CASRLAVSSYNEQFF
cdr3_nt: TGCGCCAGCAGATTGGCGGTAAGCTCCTACAATGAGCAGTTCTTC

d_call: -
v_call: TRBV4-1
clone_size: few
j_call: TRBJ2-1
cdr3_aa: CASSQARAQFF
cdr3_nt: TGCGCCAGCAGCCAAGCCAGGGCGCAGTTCTTC

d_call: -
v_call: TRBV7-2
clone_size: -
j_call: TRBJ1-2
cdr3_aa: CASSTRDSFNYGYTF
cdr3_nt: TGTGCCAGCAGCACCCGGGACTCCTTCAACTATGGCTACACCTTC

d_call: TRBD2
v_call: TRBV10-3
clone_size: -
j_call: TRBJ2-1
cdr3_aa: CAISESSSGINNEQFF
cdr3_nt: TGTGCCATCAGTGAGTCATCTAGCGGGATAAACAATGAGCAGTTCTTC

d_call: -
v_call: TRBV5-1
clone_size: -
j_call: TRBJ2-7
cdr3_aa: CASSVYPLVRNEQYF
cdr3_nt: TGCGCCAGCAGCGTTTACCCTCTAGTAAGGAACGAGCAGTACTTC

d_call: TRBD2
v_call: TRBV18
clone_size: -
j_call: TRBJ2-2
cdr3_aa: CASSQRLADTGELFF
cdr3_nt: TGTGCCAGCTCACAGAGACTAGCGGACACCGGGGAGCTGTTTTTT

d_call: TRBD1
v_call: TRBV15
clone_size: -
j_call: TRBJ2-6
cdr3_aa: CATSRERDRDGFSGANVLTF
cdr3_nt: TGTGCCACCAGCAGAGAGAGGGACAGGGATGGGTTCTCTGGGGCCAACGTCCTGACTTTC

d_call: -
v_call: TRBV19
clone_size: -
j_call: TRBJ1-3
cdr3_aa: CASSIFYYSGNTIYF
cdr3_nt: TGTGCCAGTAGTATCTTCTACTACTCTGGAAACACCATATATTTT

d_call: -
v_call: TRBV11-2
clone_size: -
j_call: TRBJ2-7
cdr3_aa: CASGLPEQYF
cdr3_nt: TGTGCCAGCGGACTCCCCGAGCAGTACTTC

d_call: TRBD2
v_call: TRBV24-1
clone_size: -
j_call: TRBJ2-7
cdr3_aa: CATSLLAGFSYEQYF
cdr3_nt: TGTGCCACCAGTCTCCTAGCGGGCTTCTCCTACGAGCAGTACTTC

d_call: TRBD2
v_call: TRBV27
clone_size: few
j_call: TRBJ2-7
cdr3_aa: CASRVTSGSTYEQYF
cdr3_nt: TGTGCCAGCAGGGTGACTAGCGGGAGTACCTACGAGCAGTACTTC

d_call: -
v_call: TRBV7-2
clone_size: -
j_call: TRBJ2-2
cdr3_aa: CASSIRRRGELFF
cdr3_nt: TGTGCCAGCAGCATCCGGCGGAGGGGGGAGCTGTTTTTT

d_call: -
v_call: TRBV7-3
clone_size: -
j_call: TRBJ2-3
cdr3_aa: CASSLTAGTGKYF
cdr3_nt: TGTGCCAGCAGCTTAACGGCCGGGACTGGGAAGTATTTT

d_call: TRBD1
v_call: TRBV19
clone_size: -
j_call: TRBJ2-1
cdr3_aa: CASSMGQASEFF
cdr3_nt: TGTGCCAGTAGTATGGGACAGGCGAGCGAGTTCTTC